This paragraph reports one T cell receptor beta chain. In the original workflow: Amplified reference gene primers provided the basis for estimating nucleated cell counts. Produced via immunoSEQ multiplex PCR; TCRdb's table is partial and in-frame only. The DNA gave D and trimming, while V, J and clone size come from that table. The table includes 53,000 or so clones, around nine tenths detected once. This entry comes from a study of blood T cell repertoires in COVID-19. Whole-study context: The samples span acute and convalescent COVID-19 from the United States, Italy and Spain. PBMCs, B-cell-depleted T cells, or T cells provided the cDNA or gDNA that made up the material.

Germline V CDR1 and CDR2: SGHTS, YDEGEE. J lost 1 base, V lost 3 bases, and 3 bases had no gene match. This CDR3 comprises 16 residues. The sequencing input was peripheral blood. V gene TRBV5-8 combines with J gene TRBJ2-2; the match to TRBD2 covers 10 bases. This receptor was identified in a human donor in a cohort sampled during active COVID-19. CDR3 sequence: CASSSGLAENTGELFF. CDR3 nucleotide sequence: TGTGCCAGCAGCTCTGGACTAGCGGAGAACACCGGGGAGCTGTTTTTT.